These 19 T cell receptor beta chains originate from one sample sequenced in a study of neurological immune-mediated disorders. MiXCR was run by TCRdb on the 5' RACE reads, yielding one entry per CDR3 protein. The table shows under 85,000 distinct CDR3 sequences, with 14% occurring only once. Specimen: PBMCs. The receptor source for this set is a woman aged 45-59 years in good health.

This clonotype was recorded many times. This chain links TRBV20-1 with TRBJ1-5; TRBD1 aligns across 8 bases. The trim removed 4 bases at V and 1 base at J, leaving 18 bases unmatched. Germline CDR1 and CDR2: DFQATT and SNEGSKA (reference sequence). There are 19 residues in the CDR3. DNA of the CDR3: TGCAGTGCTATCACGGTCCGACGGCAGGGGGCCTGGAGCAATCAGCCCCAGCATTTT. Its protein product is CSAITVRRQGAWSNQPQHF.

Ten or more counts support this clonotype. This sequence joins TRBV12-3 or TRBV12-4 and TRBJ1-2; D call uncertain. This CDR3 spans 13 amino acids. Trimming removed 8 bases from V and 6 bases from J, with 16 bases in between. DNA of the CDR3: TGTGCCAGCGCGACACTGCACGGGGATGGCTACACCTTC. Translation gives CASATLHGDGYTF.

The genes are TRBV3-1 and TRBJ2-1; TRBD1 agrees at 8 bases. The CDR3 runs to 19 residues. From germline, CDR1 is LGHDT and CDR2 YNNKEL (reference sequence). V lost 4 bases and J lost 4; bases outside the gene matches: 18. CDR3 region: CASSLLWDRSLPEYNEQFF. The CDR3 nucleotides are TGTGCCAGCAGCCTATTGTGGGACAGGTCCCTACCGGAGTACAATGAGCAGTTCTTC.

This rearrangement joins TRBV12-3 or TRBV12-4 to TRBJ2-1; possibly TRBD1 or TRBD2 for D (6 bases each). This CDR3 spans 14 amino acids. Deletions cut 3 bases from V and 4 bases from J, with 10 bases between. CDR3 sequence: CASSLRGEYNEQFF. CDR3 coding DNA: TGTGCCAGCAGTTTGAGGGGGGAATACAATGAGCAGTTCTTC.

Many counts were recorded for this clonotype. The chain links TRBV6-5 to TRBJ1-1; 9 nucleotides match TRBD1. Trimming took 4 bases from V and 8 from J; bases not matched to a gene: 14. In germline, CDR1 is MNHEY, CDR2 SVGAGI. The CDR3 covers 16 residues. Written as DNA, the CDR3 is TGTGCCAGCAGTTCCACGGGACAGGGTAAGGTTGGAGAAGCTTTCTTT. This sequence encodes CASSSTGQGKVGEAFF.

This clonotype appeared many times. The V gene is TRBV5-1, the J gene TRBJ1-1, with D maybe TRBD1 (5 bases). Trimming stripped 0 bases from V and 14 bases from J, with 14 bases between. The germline CDR1 and CDR2 sequences are SGHRS and YFSETQ. The CDR3 is 12 residues long. The CDR3 reads CASSLGWQGYFF. The CDR3 DNA reads TGCGCCAGCAGCTTGGGTTGGCAGGGTTACTTCTTT.

This clonotype was recorded many times. CDR3 nucleotide sequence: TGCGCCAGCAGCTTGGATGTGGGACCCCAAGAGACCCAGTACTTC. This translates into CASSLDVGPQETQYF. This chain links TRBV5-1 with TRBJ2-5; D possibly uses TRBD1 or TRBD2 (5 bases each). CDR3 size: 15 residues. CDR1 and CDR2 (germline): SGHRS, YFSETQ. The germline V and J ends were trimmed by 0 bases and 1 base, with 10 bases remaining between them.

This clonotype was picked up many times. This chain uses TRBV7-9 with TRBJ1-2; 10 positions agree with TRBD1. This CDR3 has 15 amino acids. The ends lost 5 bases at V and 6 bases at J; junction bases unmatched: 9. CDR1 SEHNR and CDR2 FQNEAQ come from the germline V gene (reference sequence). CDR3 bases: TGTGCCAGCAGCGTGGGGACAGGGGAATCGGATGGCTACACCTTC. It translates to CASSVGTGESDGYTF. Together with reference TRBV7-9 and TRBJ1-2, the CDR3 gives the full variable domain: DTGVSQNPRHKITKRGQNVTFRCDPISEHNRLYWYRQTLGQGPEFLTYFQNEAQLEKSRLLSDRFSAERPKGSFSTLEIQRTEQGDSAMYLCASSVGTGESDGYTFGSGTRLTVV.

This clonotype was seen ten or more times. J is TRBJ2-1 and V is TRBV5-1; 7 bases are a match to TRBD2. V was clipped by 0 bases and J by 15 bases; unmatched bases: 12. Germline CDR1 SGHRS, CDR2 YFSETQ. The CDR3 runs to 14 residues. CDR3 nucleotide sequence: TGCGCCAGCAGCTTGGAAACTAGCGTCCCAGTAGTGTTCTTC. Translation gives CASSLETSVPVVFF.

This clonotype occurred many times. The V gene is TRBV9, the J gene TRBJ1-6, with no clear D. Germline V lookup: CDR1 SGDLS, CDR2 YYNGEE. V lost 4 bases, J lost 0 bases, and 11 bases lay in between. The CDR3 is 16 residues long. The CDR3 sequence: CASSPKTSSYNSPLHF. Here the CDR3 DNA reads TGTGCCAGCAGCCCAAAAACCAGCTCCTATAATTCACCCCTCCACTTT.

This clonotype was detected ten times or more. V gene TRBV6-1 combines with J gene TRBJ1-4; the D gene is possibly TRBD1 (6 bases). The V gene lost 10 bases and the J gene lost 10 bases, with 16 bases spanning the gap. The CDR3 covers 12 residues. Per germline, CDR1 MNHNS and CDR2 SASEGT. The DNA for the CDR3 is TGTGCCACCAAACAACAGGGTGGAAAACTGTTTTTT. Translated: CATKQQGGKLFF.

At least ten counts were recorded for this clonotype. The J gene is TRBJ2-1, the V gene TRBV28; 7 positions agree with TRBD1. The CDR3 runs 16 residues. Losses at the gene ends were 6 bases for V and 3 bases for J; bases not matched to a gene: 11. Germline CDR1 is MDHEN and CDR2 is SYDVKM. As DNA, the CDR3 is TGTGCCAGCAGCCCTTCAGGGGCAGGGGGCTACAATGAGCAGTTCTTC. Translated, it gives CASSPSGAGGYNEQFF.

This clonotype was seen only a few times. The chain joins TRBV6-2 or TRBV6-3 to TRBJ1-1; D unclear. The germline V gene encodes CDR1 MNHEY and CDR2 SVGEGT. The V end was cut by 6 bases, the J end by 0 bases, with 8 bases between. The CDR3 extends over 13 amino acids. CDR3 in DNA: TGTGCCAGCAGACGCTTGGTGAACACTGAAGCTTTCTTT. Translating gives CASRRLVNTEAFF.

This clonotype came up many times. The chain uses TRBV7-2 and TRBJ1-3; no firm D call. CDR1 and CDR2 (germline): SGHTA, FQGNSA. V was pared by 5 bases and J by 0 bases, with 8 bases between. The CDR3 has 14 residues. The CDR3 spells CASSQQFSGNTIYF. The CDR3 DNA is TGTGCCAGCAGCCAACAGTTCTCTGGAAACACCATATATTTT.

J is TRBJ2-7 and V is TRBV28; 8 bases are shared with TRBD1. The CDR3 is 15 amino acids. Per the germline V gene, CDR1 is MDHEN and CDR2 is SYDVKM. The J segment lost 6 bases and the V segment lost 3 bases, leaving 10 bases of the junction unmatched. CDR3 region: CASSFGGTGSLEQYF. The CDR3, as DNA: TGTGCCAGCAGTTTTGGGGGGACAGGTTCTCTCGAGCAGTACTTC.

This clonotype was recorded at least ten times. CDR3 coding DNA: TGTGCCAGCGGGATTAGCGGGGGGACCTACAATGAGCAGTTCTTC. Amino acids: CASGISGGTYNEQFF. The chain carries TRBV7-2 and TRBJ2-1; 10 bases align to TRBD2. The CDR3 length is 15 residues. J gave up 2 bases and V 8 bases, and 6 bases lay outside the gene matches. Germline V gene lookup returns CDR1 SGHTA and CDR2 FQGNSA.

This clonotype was picked up many times. The V gene is TRBV5-1, the J gene TRBJ2-1, with a tentative D call TRBD2 (7 bases). V lost 3 bases, J lost 0 bases, and 13 bases lay in between. Germline CDR1 reads SGHRS; CDR2 reads YFSETQ. The length of the CDR3 is 16 residues. CDR3 amino acids: CASSWGGGGSYNEQFF. The CDR3 coding sequence is TGCGCCAGCAGCTGGGGGGGGGGCGGCTCCTACAATGAGCAGTTCTTC.

This clonotype was detected ten times or more. The chain uses TRBV7-7 and TRBJ2-3, with 8 bases lining up with TRBD2. The CDR3 covers 14 residues. From germline, CDR1 is SSHAT and CDR2 FNYEAQ (reference sequence). The V and J ends lost 5 bases and 5 bases, in that order; junction bases with no gene match: 6. CDR3 loop: CASSPIAGLDTQYF. In DNA, the CDR3 is TGTGCCAGCAGCCCAATAGCGGGGTTAGATACGCAGTATTTT.

This clonotype was counted many times. The gene calls are TRBV12-3 or TRBV12-4 and TRBJ2-7; TRBD2 matches 8 bases. The CDR3 has 13 amino acids. J lost 7 bases, V lost 6 bases, and 8 bases had no gene match. CDR3 sequence reads: CASSPGGPGEQYF. CDR3 coding DNA: TGTGCCAGCAGCCCGGGGGGGCCGGGAGAGCAGTACTTC.